This section outlines one T cell receptor beta chain sequence together with its context. This sample was included in a study of blood T cell repertoires in COVID-19. About the research overall: Acute and convalescent COVID-19 specimens originated in the United States, Italy and Spain. From T cells, B-cell-depleted T cells, or PBMCs came the material, which was cDNA or gDNA.

With V trimmed by 4 bases and J by 2 bases, 10 bases remained unmatched. CDR3 length: 17 residues. The germline CDR1 and CDR2 sequences are KGHDR and SFDVKD. Assay used: immunoSEQ multiplex PCR; TCRdb lists only in-frame clones, some missing. The sample consists of about 480,000 clones, about 85% of them appearing once. The genes are TRBV24-1 and TRBJ1-5; 7 bases match TRBD1. The sample taken for sequencing was PBMCs or T cells enriched from blood (not recorded which). The source of this sequence is a woman aged 18-29 years with acute COVID-19. CDR3 residues: CATSDPGGGTGNQPQHF. The CDR3 bases are TGTGCCACCAGTGACCCCGGAGGGGGCACGGGCAATCAGCCCCAGCATTTT.